The 13 T cell receptor beta chains listed next were all sequenced from one sample in a study of cytomegalovirus exposure and HLA in healthy donors (dated by TCRdb to about 2017). Libraries came from the immunoSEQ multiplex PCR assay. For the multiplex PCR, a mixture combining 60 forward primers for TCR Vbeta segments and 13 reverse primers for TCR Jbeta segments was used. TCRdb stores this immuneACCESS table with in-frame sequences only. Part of the clones is absent; in the studies checked, under half of the shortfall reflects unresolved V genes, and no reason is known for the rest. This sample gives 200,000 to 250,000 clones in total; roughly 91% of them show up just once. In total, the top ten clones hold about 1% of the sample. Sequencing was performed on PBMCs. The receptors derive from a woman aged 18-35 years in good health and CMV-seronegative.

V usage is TRBV2 and J usage is TRBJ1-4; D unresolved. CDR3 length: 13 residues. In germline, CDR1 is SNHLY, CDR2 FYNNEI. V lost 5 bases and J 7 bases, leaving 11 bases between the germline ends. The CDR3 spells CASSLPGAEKLFF. CDR3 coding DNA: TGTGCCAGCAGTCTTCCGGGAGCTGAAAAACTGTTTTTT.

The genes are TRBV6-1 and TRBJ1-5; a weak D match, TRBD1 (5 bases). Germline CDR1 MNHNS, CDR2 SASEGT. The CDR3 has 13 residues. V lost 10 bases and J 7 bases, leaving 17 bases between the germline ends. CDR3 DNA: TGTGCCATCAGGACAACGGGGAAGCAGCCCCAGCATTTT. Amino acids: CAIRTTGKQPQHF.

Here the CDR3 reads CASSRQGGPAFF. The CDR3 DNA sequence: TGCGCCAGCTCTCGACAGGGGGGTCCAGCTTTCTTT. The V and J genes are TRBV10-1 and TRBJ1-1, with TRBD1 matching 9 bases. Germline assignment: CDR1 WNHNN and CDR2 SYGVQD (reference sequence). CDR3 length equals 12 residues. The V gene end was trimmed by 8 bases and the J gene end by 10 bases; junction bases not matched to a gene: 8.

This chain links TRBV7-9 with TRBJ1-5; 8 bases are shared with TRBD1. Germline assignment: CDR1 SEHNR and CDR2 FQNEAQ (reference sequence). Trimming at V came to 5 bases and at J to 3 bases, leaving 12 bases not matched to a gene. There are 17 residues in the CDR3. This CDR3 reads CASSHSAGGIFNQPQHF. The CDR3 bases are TGTGCCAGCAGCCATTCGGCAGGGGGCATATTCAATCAGCCCCAGCATTTT.

Worth noting for this clone: The CDR3 carries no conserved terminal phenylalanine or tryptophan, so it likely arises from a read error. The DNA is left out, because the CDR3 cannot be placed on it with certainty; the CDR3 is given as TCRdb lists it. This sequence joins TRBV29-1 and TRBJ1-1; TRBD1 reflects the table's D call only, with no check against the DNA. Looked up from germline, CDR1 is SQVTM and CDR2 is ANQGSEA. Ends included, the CDR3 has 8 residues. The CDR3 sequence is CSVLGHNM.

This clone was observed once. The chain employs TRBV30 and TRBJ1-1, with 10 bases aligning to TRBD1. From germline, CDR1 is GTSNPN and CDR2 SVGIG (reference sequence). The CDR3 loop spans 15 amino acids. Trimming removed 4 bases from V and 5 bases from J; junction bases left unmatched: 10. The CDR3 nucleotides are TGTGCCTGGATTGACAGGGGGCGAGGAGGGACTGAAGCTTTCTTT. It translates to CAWIDRGRGGTEAFF.

The chain uses TRBV9 and TRBJ1-3, with a possible D match to TRBD1 (6 bases). CDR1 and CDR2 from the germline V gene are SGDLS and YYNGEE. This CDR3 has 16 amino acids. Trimming pared 3 bases from V and 1 base from J, leaving 14 bases between. CDR3 DNA sequence: TGTGCCAGCAGCGAGGACGAGGGGGTATCTGGAAACACCATATATTTT. Its protein is CASSEDEGVSGNTIYF.

The chain joins TRBV4-1 to TRBJ1-1; D unclear. CDR3 size: 16 residues. The germline V gene has CDR1 MGHRA and CDR2 YSYEKL. The V end was cut by 7 bases, the J end by 0 bases, with 18 bases between. Here the CDR3 DNA reads TGCGCCAGCACCTTACAGAGCGGGAATGTGAACACTGAAGCTTTCTTT. It yields the protein CASTLQSGNVNTEAFF.

This sequence joins TRBV14 and TRBJ1-1; tentative D call: TRBD1 (6 bases). This CDR3 is built from 13 residues. The V end lost 3 bases, the J end lost 3 bases, and 8 bases lay between the germline ends. Germline-derived CDR1 and CDR2 are SGHDN and FVKESK. The CDR3 DNA sequence: TGTGCCAGCAGCCACACAGGGTACACTGAAGCTTTCTTT. It codes for CASSHTGYTEAFF.

The chain links TRBV29-1 to TRBJ1-5; tentatively, D is TRBD1 (5 bases). V was shortened by 5 bases and J by 7 bases, with 15 bases between the two germline ends. Per germline, CDR1 SQVTM and CDR2 ANQGSEA. The CDR3 spans 13 residues. The CDR3 nucleotides read TGCAGCGTTAATCAGGGACTCGGGCAGCCCCAGCATTTT. Translating it yields CSVNQGLGQPQHF.

This clone was detected only once. The chain couples TRBV5-4 to TRBJ1-1; 9 bases are a match to TRBD1. CDR1 is SGHNT and CDR2 is YYREEE in the germline V gene (reference sequence). With V trimmed by 0 bases and J by 11 bases, 2 bases remained unmatched. The CDR3 runs to 12 residues. In DNA, the CDR3 is TGTGCCAGCAGCTTGGACAGGGGGCAGGCTTTCTTT. Its translation is CASSLDRGQAFF.

The rearrangement uses TRBV6-5 and TRBJ1-2; D is perhaps TRBD1 (6 bases). This CDR3 has 14 amino acids. The V gene lost 2 bases and the J gene lost 8 bases, with 15 bases spanning the gap. Per germline, CDR1 MNHEY and CDR2 SVGAGI. CDR3 sequence reads: CASSYGGGARGYTF. CDR3 DNA sequence: TGTGCCAGCAGTTACGGCGGGGGGGCGCGGGGCTACACCTTC.

CDR3 sequence: CASSLYLGSYNEQFF. The CDR3 coding sequence is TGTGCCAGCAGCTTGTATCTAGGATCCTACAATGAGCAGTTCTTC. The chain employs TRBV5-4 and TRBJ2-1, with unresolved D. CDR1 is SGHNT, CDR2 YYREEE, per germline (reference sequence). This CDR3 region has 15 residues. V was pared by 1 base and J by 1 base, with 9 bases between. Together with reference TRBV5-4 and TRBJ2-1, the CDR3 gives the full variable domain: ETGVTQSPTHLIKTRGQQVTLRCSSQSGHNTVSWYQQALGQGPQFIFQYYREEENGRGNFPPRFSGLQFPNYSSELNVNALELDDSALYLCASSLYLGSYNEQFFGPGTRLTVL.